This T cell receptor beta chain was captured in a study of blood T cell repertoires in COVID-19 (dated by TCRdb to about 2020). About the full investigation: The collaborator samples originated in the United States, Italy and Spain and spanned the acute and convalescent phases of COVID-19. The prospective study material was composed of cDNA or gDNA derived from T cells, B-cell-depleted T cells, or PBMCs. The dataset comprised deeply sampled blood TCRbeta repertoires from subjects exposed to, actively infected with, or recovered from COVID-19. The repertoires were released in a freely available public database meant as a resource for research on the immune response to SARS-CoV-2. Samples came from the ongoing ImmuneRACE study (first 160 participants) plus 1,254 subjects from 6 global collaborators. Sample metadata almost always included a de-identified subject ID, COVID-19 status, age in years and sex. Where available, HLA class I and class II types were obtained from metadata supplied by the sample provider rather than from assay-based typing. The paper's findings and limits, for the study overall: How much clinical and demographic metadata was included differed by source and by participant, and the metadata was provided uncurated.

The CDR3 numbers 13 residues from cysteine through phenylalanine. The sequence is cut down to CDR3 DNA, 39 bases in frame from base 1. The CDR1 and CDR2 encoded by the germline V gene are SGHVS and FQNEAQ. Deletion took 2 bases off V and 8 bases off J, with a span of 12 bases between the germline ends. Turning to this clone: This clone's antigen is unknown. No clone much larger than this one lies a single base away; base qualities are absent. This specimen includes other DNA sequences encoding the same CDR3.

The immunoSEQ Assay, a bias-controlled multiplex PCR, was used to amplify TCRbeta CDR3 regions from genomic DNA. As for how the authors treated the data: The number of nucleated cells in each sample was estimated by amplification of reference gene primers within the assay. Sequence reads were collapsed and filtered to measure the absolute abundance of every unique TCRbeta CDR3 rearrangement. For each sample, productive Simpson clonality was calculated as the square root of Simpson's diversity index over productive rearrangements. The immuneACCESS repertoire file appears here via TCRdb, limited to in-frame rearrangements. These files lack a portion of the clones; in checked studies, under half of the deficit traces to unresolved V genes, and the cause of the others is not known. V, J and clone size are taken as reported in that table, and D and trimming were inferred from the DNA itself. This sample comprises hundreds of thousands of clones, approximately 86% of them detected only once. About 2.1% of the sample goes to the ten largest clones.

In the prospective study, participants were 18 to 89 years old, resided in about two dozen geographic areas of the United States, and were enrolled through a virtual design. In the prospective study, participants were assigned to cohorts based on the clinical history participants reported in a screening survey and a study questionnaire. Each participant in the prospective study had whole blood, serum and a nasopharyngeal or oropharyngeal swab collected by mobile phlebotomists. Participants in the prospective study had the option to provide additional blood draws and questionnaires over a roughly 2-month period. Blood samples from the prospective study were shipped frozen or at room temperature prior to DNA extraction.

The sample was PBMCs or T cells enriched from blood (not recorded which). The chain is made from TRBV7-8 and TRBJ1-2; the D region possibly corresponds to TRBD1 (6 bases align). This TCR derives from a woman between 35 and 50 years old with acute COVID-19. The CDR3 protein: CASSLNRVYGYTF. The nucleotide sequence is TGTGCCAGCAGCTTAAACAGGGTCTACGGCTACACCTTC.